The rows below give T cell receptor beta chains drawn from one sample of a study of T cell responses to AZD1222 COVID-19 vaccine. The method was immunoSEQ multiplex PCR; TCRdb's version includes in-frame clones alone and lacks a portion of them. The sample holds approximately 150,000 clones, 90% to 95% seen once. This specimen consisted of peripheral blood, obtained 28 days after the second AZD1222 dose. These TCRs come from an adult who received the AZD1222 COVID-19 vaccine. Both conserved end residues are part of each CDR3. The D gene is left open where the match is weak. Size is omitted from some rows. Given values are once, few, many or a class for expanded clones.

d_call,j_call,v_call,clone_size,cdr3_aa,cdr3_nt
.,TRBJ1-1,TRBV2,once,CASSEVGRGGTEAFF,TGTGCCAGCAGTGAAGTCGGCCGAGGGGGCACTGAAGCTTTCTTT
TRBD1,TRBJ2-1,TRBV11-1,once,CASSSGTGNYNEQFF,TGTGCCAGCAGCTCCGGGACAGGGAATTACAATGAGCAGTTCTTC
TRBD1,TRBJ1-1,TRBV18,.,CASSTRTGNTEAFF,TGTGCCAGCTCAACGCGGACAGGGAACACTGAAGCTTTCTTT
.,TRBJ2-7,TRBV27,.,CASSLGRTYEQYF,TGTGCCAGCAGTTTAGGGAGGACCTACGAGCAGTACTTC
TRBD1,TRBJ2-7,TRBV18,.,CASSPGGQGSYEQYF,TGTGCCAGCTCACCAGGTGGACAGGGCTCCTACGAGCAGTACTTC
TRBD2,TRBJ2-2,TRBV7-9,.,CASSRRTSGSNTGELFF,TGTGCCAGCAGCAGGCGGACTAGCGGGAGCAACACCGGGGAGCTGTTTTTT
.,TRBJ1-2,TRBV7-2,once,CASSPRDAYGYTF,TGTGCCAGCAGCCCTAGGGACGCCTATGGCTACACCTTC
TRBD2,TRBJ2-1,TRBV7-3,.,CASSLTGLAGGLSYNEQFF,TGTGCCAGCAGCTTAACCGGACTAGCGGGAGGGTTATCCTACAATGAGCAGTTCTTC
.,TRBJ1-6,TRBV6-5,.,CASSPARPSPLHF,TGTGCCAGCAGCCCGGCCCGACCTTCACCCCTCCACTTT
TRBD1,TRBJ1-1,TRBV19,.,CASSIPGGNTEAFF,TGTGCCAGTAGTATCCCAGGGGGGAACACTGAAGCTTTCTTT
TRBD2,TRBJ2-1,TRBV29-1,.,CSVVTSGYYNEQFF,TGCAGCGTTGTGACTAGCGGGTACTACAATGAGCAGTTCTTC
.,TRBJ1-2,TRBV11-2,.,CASSRFGVYGYTF,TGTGCCAGCAGCCGGTTTGGGGTCTATGGCTACACCTTC
TRBD1,TRBJ2-2,TRBV5-4,.,CASSKPGQVKNTGELFF,TGTGCCAGCAGCAAACCGGGACAGGTCAAGAACACCGGGGAGCTGTTTTTT
TRBD2,TRBJ2-2,TRBV5-4,.,CASSFERGSGANTGELFF,TGTGCCAGCAGCTTCGAGCGGGGTAGCGGCGCGAACACCGGGGAGCTGTTTTTT
TRBD2,TRBJ2-1,TRBV5-1,.,CASSLVLGGGSSYNEQFF,TGCGCCAGCAGCTTGGTCTTGGGCGGCGGGAGCTCCTACAATGAGCAGTTCTTC